Included here is one T cell receptor (beta chain) sequence, with context. The antigen this receptor binds is unknown. No qualities accompany the bases; no much larger clone lies one base away. TCRbeta CDR3 regions were amplified from genomic DNA using the immunoSEQ Assay, a bias-controlled multiplex PCR. The paper's data handling went like this. The number of nucleated cells in each sample was estimated from the amplification of reference gene primers within the assay. To quantify the absolute abundance of each unique TCRbeta CDR3 rearrangement, sequence reads were collapsed and filtered. For each sample, productive Simpson clonality was calculated as the square root of Simpson's diversity index over productive rearrangements. This is the immuneACCESS table as TCRdb keeps it, with only in-frame sequences that have V and J called. A part of the clones is gone; compared with another copy, unresolved V genes explain less than half, and the rest is unexplained. V and J calls and clone size are those listed in that table; D and trimming were worked out from the DNA. Counted in this sample were approximately 42,000 clones; about 70% of them appeared once. The top ten constitute roughly 61% of the sample.

The source of the sample is a study of blood T cell repertoires in COVID-19 (dated by TCRdb to between 2020 and 2021). Background on the whole study: The collaborator samples originated in the United States, Italy and Spain and spanned the acute and convalescent phases of COVID-19. The prospective study material was composed of cDNA or gDNA derived from T cells, B-cell-depleted T cells, or PBMCs. Subjects who had been exposed to COVID-19, were actively infected with it, or had recovered from it provided the deeply sampled blood TCRbeta repertoires that made up the dataset. A freely available public database, intended as a resource for researchers studying the immune response to SARS-CoV-2, is where the repertoires were released. The samples were drawn from the first 160 participants of the ongoing ImmuneRACE study and from roughly 1,300 subjects provided by 6 global collaborators. The sample metadata nearly always contained a de-identified subject ID, COVID-19 status, age in years and sex. Where available, HLA class I and class II types were taken from metadata supplied by the sample provider and were not determined by assay-based typing.

Collaborating institutions collected whole blood in K2EDTA tubes following their own protocols. For TCRbeta analysis, collaborators shipped samples as frozen whole blood, isolated PBMCs, or DNA extracted from either of those sample types. Results the study describes overall, beyond this receptor: The amount of clinical and demographic metadata varied by source and participant and was provided uncurated.

The CDR3 goes from the cysteine to the phenylalanine over 10 residues. Here the CDR3 DNA is all that survives: 30 bases in frame from base 1. V loses 6 bases of germline sequence and J loses 7 bases, and the interval between the two ends is 8 bases. The sequence joins TRBV5-3 to TRBJ2-7; the D gene cannot be named for sure. TRBV5-3 is an ORF, with its function uncertain. This receptor was identified in an elderly man with acute or convalescent COVID-19. The specimen sequenced was peripheral blood. CDR3 sequence: CARILKEQYF. The nucleotide sequence reads TGTGCCAGAATCCTAAAGGAGCAGTACTTC.